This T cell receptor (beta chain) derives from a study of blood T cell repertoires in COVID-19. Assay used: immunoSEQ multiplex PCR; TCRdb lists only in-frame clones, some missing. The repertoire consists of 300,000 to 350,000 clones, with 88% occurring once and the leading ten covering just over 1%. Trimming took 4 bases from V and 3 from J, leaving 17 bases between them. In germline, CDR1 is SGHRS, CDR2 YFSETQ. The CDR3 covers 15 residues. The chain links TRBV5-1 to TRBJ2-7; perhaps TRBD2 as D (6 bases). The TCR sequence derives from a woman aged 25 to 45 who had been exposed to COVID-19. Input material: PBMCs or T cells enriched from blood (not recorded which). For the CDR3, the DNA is TGCGCCAGCAGCCTGCTCGGCGGGGTAAACTACGAGCAGTACTTC. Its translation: CASSLLGGVNYEQYF.